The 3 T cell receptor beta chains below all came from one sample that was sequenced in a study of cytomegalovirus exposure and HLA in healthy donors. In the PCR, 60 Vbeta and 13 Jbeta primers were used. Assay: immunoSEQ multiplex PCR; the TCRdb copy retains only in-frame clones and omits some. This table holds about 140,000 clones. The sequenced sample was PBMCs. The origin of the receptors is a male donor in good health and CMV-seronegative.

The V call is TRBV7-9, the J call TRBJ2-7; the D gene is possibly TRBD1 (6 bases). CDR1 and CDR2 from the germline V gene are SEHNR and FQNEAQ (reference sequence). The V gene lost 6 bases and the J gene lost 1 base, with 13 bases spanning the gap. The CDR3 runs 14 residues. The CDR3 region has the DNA TGTGCCAGCAGTCCAGGGGATATGTCCTACGAGCAGTACTTC. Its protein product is CASSPGDMSYEQYF.

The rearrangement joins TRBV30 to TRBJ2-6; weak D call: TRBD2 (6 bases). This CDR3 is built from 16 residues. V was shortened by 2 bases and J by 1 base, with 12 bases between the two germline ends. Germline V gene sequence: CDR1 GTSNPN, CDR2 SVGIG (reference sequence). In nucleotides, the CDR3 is TGTGCCTGGAGTCTGGGGGGACCTTCTGGGGCCAACGTCCTGACTTTC. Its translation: CAWSLGGPSGANVLTF.

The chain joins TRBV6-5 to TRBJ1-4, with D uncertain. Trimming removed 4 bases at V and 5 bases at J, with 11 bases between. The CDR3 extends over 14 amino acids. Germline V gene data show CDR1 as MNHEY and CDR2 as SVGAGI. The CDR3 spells CASSSSRANEKLFF. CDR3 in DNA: TGTGCCAGCAGTTCATCGAGGGCAAATGAAAAACTGTTTTTT.